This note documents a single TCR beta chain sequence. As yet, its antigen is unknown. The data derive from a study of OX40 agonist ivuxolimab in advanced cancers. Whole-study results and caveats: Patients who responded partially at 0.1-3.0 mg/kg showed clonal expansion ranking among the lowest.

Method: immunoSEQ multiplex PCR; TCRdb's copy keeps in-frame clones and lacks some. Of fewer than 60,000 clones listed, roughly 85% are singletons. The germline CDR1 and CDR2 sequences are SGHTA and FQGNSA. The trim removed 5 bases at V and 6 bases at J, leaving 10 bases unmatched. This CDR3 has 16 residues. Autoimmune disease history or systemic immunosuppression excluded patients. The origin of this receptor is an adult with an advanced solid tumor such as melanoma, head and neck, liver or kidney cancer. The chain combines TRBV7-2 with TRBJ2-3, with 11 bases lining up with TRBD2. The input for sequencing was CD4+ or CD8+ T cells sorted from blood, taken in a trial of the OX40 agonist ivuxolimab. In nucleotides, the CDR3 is TGTGCCAGCAGCGTGACTAGCGGGGCCCATACTGATACGCAGTATTTT. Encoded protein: CASSVTSGAHTDTQYF.